This T cell receptor (beta chain) was profiled in a study of neurological immune-mediated disorders (dated by TCRdb to between 2018 and 2021). The study in broad terms: Peripheral blood TCR-beta repertoires from HTLV-I-associated myelopathy (HAM/TSP) patients, multiple sclerosis patients and healthy controls were compared by UMI-based sequencing. The approximately 110 TCR-beta libraries covered PBMC samples along with longitudinal samples, technical triplicates, and paired sorted CD4+ and CD8+ T-cell subsets. Of the approximately 66 subjects in the cohort, some 14 were HAM/TSP patients, about 34 were multiple sclerosis patients, and some 20 were healthy controls.

The CDR3, cysteine through phenylalanine, is 16 amino acids long. Just the 48-base CDR3 DNA is kept, in frame starting at base 1. CDR1 and CDR2 (MDHEN, SYDVKM) derive from the germline V gene. The junction shows trimming of 1 base on V and 1 base on J, plus 11 bases between the germline ends. General findings and caveats noted by the study authors: TCR clonal expansion was highest in HAM/TSP patients and lowest in MS patients, with MS patients falling below even healthy controls. No identical CDR3 amino acid sequences were shared among expanded clones across subjects, suggesting private TCR-beta repertoires in all groups.

This clonotype was counted many times. Its antigen is unknown. Qualities for individual bases were not recorded, and no much larger clone is one base off. To synthesize cDNA, template-switch 5'RACE was performed with a primer carrying a 10-nucleotide random unique molecular identifier so that each TCR transcript was tagged. Every sequencing run covered 15-18 subjects and yielded more than 160 million TCR-beta sequences. Total RNA was extracted with the RNeasy kit. The KAPA Real-time Library Amplification kit was used to amplify TCR-beta VDJ regions with primers for the TCR constant region and the 5'RACE anchor. Sample indexes and Illumina adaptors were added in a first PCR, and a second PCR then increased library yield. After Ampure bead purification, the roughly 650 bp TCR product was size-selected on a 2% E-gel SizeSelection system. Library quality was checked on a Bioanalyzer, concentration was measured with Qubit, and libraries were quantified with the Kapa Library Quantification kit before pooling. An Illumina HiSeq 2500 sequenced the libraries paired-end 2 x 150 bp. To increase sequence diversity, about 25-31% phiX was spiked into each library pool. Per the authors' processing: The UMI-based MiGEC pipeline processed quality-filtered reads and removed over 75% of raw TCR sequences during error correction. IMGT germline references were used for aligning VDJ genes, and each clonotype was defined as a unique CDR3 amino acid sequence together with its V-J genes. Clonal expansion, Shannon diversity and CDR3 relatedness (CalcPairwiseDistances, ClusterSamples) were evaluated with VDJtools, and phylogenetic trees were built with CLCbio workbench. Clones with at least 8 unique UMIs were defined as expanded, with this threshold being based on coefficient-of-variation modelling across technical triplicates. In-frame beta chains were kept once TCRdb had trimmed the public reads at Q25 with fastp and called clones with MiXCR. Each record represents a unique CDR3 protein, reported with the most common genes and DNA among its rows. TCRdb, rather than the study authors, made the V and J calls. The sample table lists about 84,000 distinct CDR3 sequences, over 9% of them with a count of one. The top ten constitute about 1.8% of the sample.

Blood bank volunteers in Maryland, USA served as the healthy controls. Libraries from unsorted PBMCs were made from 2 million PBMCs kept in RNAlater at -80 degrees C until RNA extraction. Peripheral blood was subjected to Ficoll-Hypaque density gradient centrifugation to isolate PBMCs, which were then cryopreserved in liquid nitrogen. The sequenced material came from PBMCs. The chain links TRBV28 with TRBJ2-4; the D gene could be either TRBD1 or TRBD2, each agreeing at 5 bases. The TCR originated in a man aged 40-49 years in good health. The CDR3 region: CASSLSGTVAKNIQYF. The sequence in DNA is TGTGCCAGCAGTTTATCGGGGACGGTCGCCAAAAACATTCAGTACTTC.